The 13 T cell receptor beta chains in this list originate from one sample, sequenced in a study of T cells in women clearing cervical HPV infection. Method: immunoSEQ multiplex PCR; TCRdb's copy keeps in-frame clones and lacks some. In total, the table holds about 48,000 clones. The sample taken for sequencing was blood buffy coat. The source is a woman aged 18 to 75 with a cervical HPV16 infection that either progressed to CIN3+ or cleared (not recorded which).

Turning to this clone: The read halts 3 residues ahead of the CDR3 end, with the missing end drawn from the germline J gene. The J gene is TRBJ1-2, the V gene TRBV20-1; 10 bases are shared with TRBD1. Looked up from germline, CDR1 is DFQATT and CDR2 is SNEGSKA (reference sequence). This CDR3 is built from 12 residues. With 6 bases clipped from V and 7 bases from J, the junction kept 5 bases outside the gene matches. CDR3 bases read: TGCAGTGCGAGGGACAGGGGTGGTGGC. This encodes CSARDRGGG. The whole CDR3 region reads CSARDRGGGYTF.

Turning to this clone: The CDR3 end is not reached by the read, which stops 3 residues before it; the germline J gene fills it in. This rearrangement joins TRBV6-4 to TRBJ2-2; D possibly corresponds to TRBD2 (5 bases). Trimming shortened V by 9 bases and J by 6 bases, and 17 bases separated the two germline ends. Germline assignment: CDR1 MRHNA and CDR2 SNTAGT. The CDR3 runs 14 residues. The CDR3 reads CARRGWGSAGELFF. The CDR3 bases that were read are TGTGCCAGACGGGGTTGGGGAAGCGCCGGGGAG.

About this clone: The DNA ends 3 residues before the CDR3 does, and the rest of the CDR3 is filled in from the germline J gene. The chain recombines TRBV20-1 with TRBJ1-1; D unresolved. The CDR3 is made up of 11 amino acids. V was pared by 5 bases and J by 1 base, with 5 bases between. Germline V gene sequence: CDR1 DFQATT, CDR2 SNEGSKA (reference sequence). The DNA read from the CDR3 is TGCAGTGCTGGGCGGAACACTGAA. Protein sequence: CSAGRNTE. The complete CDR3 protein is CSAGRNTEAFF.

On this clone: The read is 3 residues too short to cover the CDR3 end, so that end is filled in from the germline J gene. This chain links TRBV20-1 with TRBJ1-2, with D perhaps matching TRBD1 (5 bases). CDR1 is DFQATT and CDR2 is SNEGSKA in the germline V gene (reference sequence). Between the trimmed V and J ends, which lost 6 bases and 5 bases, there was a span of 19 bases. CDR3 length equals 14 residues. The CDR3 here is CSAVHSAQGYGYTF. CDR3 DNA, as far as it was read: TGCAGTGCCGTTCACTCCGCTCAGGGATATGGC.

CDR3 bases read: TGTGCCAGCACCCGACAGGCGGCTGGAAACACC. Its translation: CASTRQAAGNT. The full CDR3 sequence reads CASTRQAAGNTIYF. This chain uses TRBV2 with TRBJ1-3; a weak D match, TRBD1 (6 bases). The observed sequence ends 3 residues before the CDR3 terminus, with the missing tail filled in from the germline J gene. This CDR3 is 14 amino acids long. Trimming shortened V by 7 bases and J by 2 bases, and 12 bases separated the two germline ends. Germline V gene data show CDR1 as SNHLY and CDR2 as FYNNEI.

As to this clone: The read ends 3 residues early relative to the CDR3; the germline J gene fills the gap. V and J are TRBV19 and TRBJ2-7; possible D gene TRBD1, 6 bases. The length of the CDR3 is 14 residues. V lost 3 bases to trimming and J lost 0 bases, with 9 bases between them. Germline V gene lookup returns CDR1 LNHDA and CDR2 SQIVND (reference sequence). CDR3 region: CASSIGTSSYEQYF. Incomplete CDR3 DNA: TGTGCCAGTAGTATCGGGACATCCTCCTACGAG.

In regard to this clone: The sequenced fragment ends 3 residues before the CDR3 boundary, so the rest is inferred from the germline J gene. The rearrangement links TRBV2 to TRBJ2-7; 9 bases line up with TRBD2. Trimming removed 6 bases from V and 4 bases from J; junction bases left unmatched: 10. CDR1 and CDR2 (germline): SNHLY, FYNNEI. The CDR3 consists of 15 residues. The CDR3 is CASRAAGGSLYEQYF. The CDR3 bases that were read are TGTGCCAGCAGGGCAGCGGGGGGCAGCCTATACGAG.

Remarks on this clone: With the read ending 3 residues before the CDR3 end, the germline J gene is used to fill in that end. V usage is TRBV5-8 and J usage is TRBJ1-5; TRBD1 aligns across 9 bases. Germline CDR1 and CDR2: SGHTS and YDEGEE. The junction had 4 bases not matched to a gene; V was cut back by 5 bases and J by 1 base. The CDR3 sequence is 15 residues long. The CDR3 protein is CASSFGQGSNQPQHF. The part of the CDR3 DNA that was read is TGTGCCAGCAGTTTCGGACAGGGGAGCAATCAGCCC.

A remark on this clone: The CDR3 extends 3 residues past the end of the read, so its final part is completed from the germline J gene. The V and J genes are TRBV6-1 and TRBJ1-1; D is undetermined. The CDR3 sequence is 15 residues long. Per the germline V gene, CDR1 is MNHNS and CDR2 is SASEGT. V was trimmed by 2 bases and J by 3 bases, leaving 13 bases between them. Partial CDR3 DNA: TGTGCCAGCAGTGAAACGGCCCTCGGGTACACTGAA. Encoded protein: CASSETALGYTE. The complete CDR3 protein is CASSETALGYTEAFF.

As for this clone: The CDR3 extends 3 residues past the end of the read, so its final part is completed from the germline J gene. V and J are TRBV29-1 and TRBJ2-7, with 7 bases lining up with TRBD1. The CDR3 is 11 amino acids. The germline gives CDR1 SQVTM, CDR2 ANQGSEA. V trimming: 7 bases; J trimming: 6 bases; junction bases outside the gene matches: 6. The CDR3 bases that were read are TGCAGCGCTCGGGACAGTATCGAG. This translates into CSARDSIE. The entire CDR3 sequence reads CSARDSIEQYF.

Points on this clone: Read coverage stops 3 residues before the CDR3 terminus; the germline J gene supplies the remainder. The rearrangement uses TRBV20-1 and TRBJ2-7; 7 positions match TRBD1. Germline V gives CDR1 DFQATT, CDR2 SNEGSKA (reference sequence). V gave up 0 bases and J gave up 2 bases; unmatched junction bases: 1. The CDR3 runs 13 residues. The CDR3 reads CSARDGQAYEQYF. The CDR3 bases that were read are TGCAGTGCTAGAGATGGACAGGCCTACGAG.

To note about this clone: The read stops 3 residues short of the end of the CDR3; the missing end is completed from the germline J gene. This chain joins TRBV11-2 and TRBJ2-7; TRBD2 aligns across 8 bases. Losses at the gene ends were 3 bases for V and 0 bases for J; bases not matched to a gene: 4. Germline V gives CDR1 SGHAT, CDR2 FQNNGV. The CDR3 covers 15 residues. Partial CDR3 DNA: TGTGCCAGCAGCTTGGAGCGGGAGAGCTCCTACGAG. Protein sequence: CASSLERESSYE. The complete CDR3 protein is CASSLERESSYEQYF.

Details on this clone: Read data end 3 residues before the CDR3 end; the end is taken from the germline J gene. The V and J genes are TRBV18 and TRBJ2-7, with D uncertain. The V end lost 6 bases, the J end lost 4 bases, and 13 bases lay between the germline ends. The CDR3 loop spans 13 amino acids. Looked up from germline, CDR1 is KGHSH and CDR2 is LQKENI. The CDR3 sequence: CASSRAPSYEQYF. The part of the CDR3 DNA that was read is TGTGCCAGCTCCCGTGCGCCTTCTTACGAG.